The T cell receptor beta chain described here comes from a study of control samples from healthy donors and cancer patients. Profiled with immunoSEQ multiplex PCR; TCRdb holds only in-frame clones, not every one. The sample shows over 100,000 clones, 80% to 95% of them seen only once. The CDR3 runs to 15 residues. J lost 3 bases, V lost 2 bases, and 7 bases had no gene match. CDR1 and CDR2 (germline): KGHSH, LQKENI. The V call is TRBV18, the J call TRBJ2-7; 7 bases align to TRBD2. The sequence was collected from a woman aged 45-65 years in good health. Sequencing was carried out using blood. The CDR3 nucleotides read TGTGCCAGCTCACCAGGGCTAGCGGAGGGCTACGAGCAGTACTTC. Residues: CASSPGLAEGYEQYF.